Included here is one T cell receptor beta chain sequence, with context. The CDR3 loop spans 17 amino acids. CDR1 and CDR2 from the germline V gene are ENHRY and SYGVKD. Germline trimming cut 0 bases from V and 7 bases from J; bases unmatched to any gene: 7. This specimen belongs to a study of early T cells in non-severe SARS-CoV-2 infection. Each single cDNA molecule received a unique molecular identifier. TCRdb re-derived calls from the 5' RACE reads in MiXCR, one entry per CDR3 protein. The table has 84,000 or so distinct CDR3 sequences, roughly 13% seen once; the top ten hold roughly 11%. The rearrangement links TRBV10-3 to TRBJ2-7; TRBD2 agrees at 15 bases. The receptor was isolated from an adult who was a healthcare worker with PCR-confirmed SARS-CoV-2 infection or an uninfected control (not recorded which). The sample was whole blood. CDR3 loop: CAISESRTSGGAGEQYF. Written as DNA, the CDR3 is TGTGCCATCAGTGAGTCACGGACTAGCGGGGGGGCCGGTGAGCAGTACTTC.